The 20 T cell receptor beta chains listed next were all sequenced from one sample in a study of blood T cell repertoires in COVID-19. The repertoire was sequenced with immunoSEQ multiplex PCR; TCRdb's copy has only in-frame clones and lacks some. The sample shows about 220,000 clones, more than 80% of them seen only once. The sequencing sample was made of peripheral blood. The receptors originated from a man aged 25 to 40 who had recovered from COVID-19.

V and J are TRBV4-1 and TRBJ1-4; 8 bases are shared with TRBD1. Germline values: CDR1 MGHRA, CDR2 YSYEKL. V gave up 4 bases and J gave up 13 bases; unmatched junction bases: 8. CDR3 length: 13 residues. The CDR3 DNA sequence: TGCGCCAGCAGCCTCAGGACAGGGTGGGTACTGTTTTTT. Its translation: CASSLRTGWVLFF.

The genes are TRBV6-1 and TRBJ1-2; the match to TRBD1 covers 7 bases. V shed 2 bases, J shed 0 bases, and the junction held 3 bases outside the gene matches. The CDR3 runs to 15 residues. Germline CDR1 and CDR2: MNHNS and SASEGT. The CDR3 coding sequence is TGTGCCAGCAGTGAACAGGGGGGAACTAACTATGGCTACACCTTC. It codes for CASSEQGGTNYGYTF.

This chain joins TRBV27 and TRBJ1-5, with 7 bases lining up with TRBD1. In germline, CDR1 is MNHEY, CDR2 SMNVEV (reference sequence). Trimming cost V 2 bases and J 0 bases; bases outside gene matches: 7. The CDR3 totals 17 residues. CDR3 amino acids: CASSLRQGQYSNQPQHF. CDR3 in DNA: TGTGCCAGCAGTTTAAGACAGGGCCAGTATAGCAATCAGCCCCAGCATTTT.

Remarks on this clone: The identical CDR3 is also encoded by other nucleotide sequences in the sample. V usage is TRBV3-1 (or the pseudogene TRBV3-2) and J usage is TRBJ1-1; D call uncertain. The CDR3 is 14 amino acids. Trimming took off 1 base at V and 1 base at J, with 7 bases between the two ends. The germline V gene encodes CDR1 LGHDT and CDR2 YNNKEL (reference sequence). DNA of the CDR3: TGTGCCAGCAGCCAAGTGCCCGGGAACACTGAAGCTTTCTTT. This codes for CASSQVPGNTEAFF.

The V gene is TRBV19, the J gene TRBJ1-4; a weak D match, TRBD1 (5 bases). The germline gives CDR1 LNHDA, CDR2 SQIVND (reference sequence). The CDR3 extends over 16 amino acids. V dropped 7 bases and J dropped 8 bases, with 23 bases sitting between them. In DNA, the CDR3 is TGTGCCAGTATCCCTACCTTCCGGACACCGATCGAAAAACTGTTTTTT. Its protein is CASIPTFRTPIEKLFF. Complete variable domain (other parts from reference TRBV19 and TRBJ1-4): DGGITQSPKYLFRKEGQNVTLSCEQNLNHDAMYWYRQDPGQGLRLIYYSQIVNDFQKGDIAEGYSVSREKKESFPLTVTSAQKNPTAFYLCASIPTFRTPIEKLFFGSGTQLSVL.

V is TRBV14 and J is TRBJ2-1; D is perhaps TRBD2 (6 bases). Germline CDR1 SGHDN, CDR2 FVKESK. The CDR3 covers 16 residues. V was trimmed by 1 base and J by 7 bases, leaving 17 bases between them. The CDR3 DNA is TGTGCCAGCAGCCAAGCGGTGGGGGGACCACGTAATGAGCAGTTCTTC. Translation: CASSQAVGGPRNEQFF.

This chain uses TRBV2 with TRBJ2-7, with D tentatively TRBD2 (7 bases). The CDR3 runs to 15 residues. Trimming took 2 bases from V and 1 from J, leaving 12 bases between them. Germline CDR1 SNHLY, CDR2 FYNNEI. The CDR3 bases are TGTGCCAGCAGTGAACGGGGGGCTACTTCCTACGAGCAGTACTTC. It translates to CASSERGATSYEQYF.

The CDR3 DNA reads TGCGCCAGCAGCCCTACAGGGATAGCTAACTATGGCTACACCTTC. This encodes CASSPTGIANYGYTF. The chain links TRBV4-3 to TRBJ1-2; TRBD1 is a possible D gene (6 bases). The CDR3 is 15 amino acids. Per the germline V gene, CDR1 is LGHNA and CDR2 is YSLEER. Trimming shortened V by 4 bases and J by 0 bases, and 12 bases separated the two germline ends.

The chain uses TRBV5-1 and TRBJ1-1; weak D call: TRBD1 (6 bases). Germline assignment: CDR1 SGHRS and CDR2 YFSETQ. The CDR3 sequence is 11 residues long. The V and J ends lost 7 bases and 11 bases respectively, with 15 bases between them. The DNA for the CDR3 is TGCGCCAGCGGAGAGGGGGGGATGGCTTTCTTT. Translating gives CASGEGGMAFF.

The chain combines TRBV9 with TRBJ2-3, with TRBD1 as a possible D gene (5 bases). Germline CDR1 reads SGDLS; CDR2 reads YYNGEE. This CDR3 comprises 15 residues. With 4 bases removed from V and 3 bases from J, the gap between germline ends came to 15 bases. The CDR3 here is CASSLRTYLTDTQYF. The CDR3 nucleotides are TGTGCCAGCAGCCTCAGGACATACCTGACAGATACGCAGTATTTT.

V gene TRBV9 combines with J gene TRBJ1-5, with 7 bases that match TRBD1. V was clipped by 4 bases and J by 4 bases; unmatched bases: 8. CDR1 is SGDLS and CDR2 is YYNGEE in the germline V gene. The CDR3 has 15 amino acids. CDR3 protein: CASSPGQVRNQPQHF. Here the CDR3 DNA reads TGTGCCAGCAGCCCTGGACAGGTTCGAAATCAGCCCCAGCATTTT.

The genes are TRBV30 and TRBJ1-2; D is unclear. V lost 0 bases and J 7 bases, leaving 9 bases between the germline ends. This CDR3 contains 12 residues. CDR1 GTSNPN and CDR2 SVGIG come from the germline V gene (reference sequence). CDR3 DNA: TGTGCCTGGAGTGTCTCCACGGGTGGCTACACCTTC. Encoded protein: CAWSVSTGGYTF.

V and J are TRBV18 and TRBJ2-7, with 8 bases that match TRBD1. With V trimmed by 4 bases and J by 2 bases, 4 bases remained unmatched. The CDR3 has 14 residues. Germline assignment: CDR1 KGHSH and CDR2 LQKENI. The chain's CDR3 is CASSRQGRPYEQYF. In DNA form, the CDR3 reads TGTGCCAGCTCACGACAGGGGCGCCCCTACGAGCAGTACTTC.

The chain combines TRBV27 with TRBJ2-7; no clear D. Trimming shortened V by 3 bases and J by 8 bases, and 14 bases separated the two germline ends. The CDR3 extends over 13 amino acids. Germline-derived CDR1 and CDR2 are MNHEY and SMNVEV (reference sequence). CDR3 protein: CASSLSPRSQQYF. The CDR3 coding sequence is TGTGCCAGCAGTTTGAGCCCCAGGTCCCAGCAGTACTTC.

The rearrangement links TRBV6-1 to TRBJ1-1; D might be TRBD1 (6 bases). CDR1 and CDR2 (germline): MNHNS, SASEGT. The ends were cut back, 2 bases at V and 7 bases at J, with 11 bases in the middle. This CDR3 contains 13 residues. CDR3 sequence (DNA): TGTGCCAGCAGTGAATGGGGGCGTGGTGAAGCTTTCTTT. It translates to CASSEWGRGEAFF.

The chain links TRBV4-3 to TRBJ2-5; TRBD2 agrees at 8 bases. Looked up from germline, CDR1 is LGHNA and CDR2 is YSLEER. There are 18 residues in the CDR3. The J segment lost 5 bases and the V segment lost 2 bases, leaving 16 bases of the junction unmatched. DNA for the CDR3: TGCGCCAGCAGCCAACAGCCCCTAACGGGGGGGCTCGGGGAGACCCAGTACTTC. This codes for CASSQQPLTGGLGETQYF.

The chain has TRBV9 and TRBJ1-1; TRBD1 matches at 9 bases. Trimming removed 6 bases from V and 10 bases from J; junction bases left unmatched: 10. This CDR3 is built from 13 residues. Per germline, CDR1 SGDLS and CDR2 YYNGEE. CDR3 nucleotide sequence: TGTGCCAGCAACACAGGGGGCTTCGGGGTAGCTTTCTTT. Its protein is CASNTGGFGVAFF.

The chain carries TRBV27 and TRBJ2-3, with a weak D call TRBD2 (7 bases). Germline CDR1 and CDR2: MNHEY and SMNVEV (reference sequence). This CDR3 region has 15 residues. The V end was cut by 7 bases, the J end by 6 bases, with 20 bases between. CDR3 sequence (DNA): TGTGCCAGCATTCCCCCGGGGGGCCCCAGGGATACGCAGTATTTT. Translating gives CASIPPGGPRDTQYF.

J is TRBJ2-7 and V is TRBV7-8; 7 nucleotides align to TRBD2. The CDR3 extends over 16 amino acids. Germline V gives CDR1 SGHVS, CDR2 FQNEAQ. V lost 2 bases to trimming and J lost 4 bases; unmatched junction nucleotides: 11. The DNA for the CDR3 is TGTGCCAGCAGCTTAAGTATGGGGGGGGGTCCATACGAGCAGTACTTC. It translates to CASSLSMGGGPYEQYF.

Note on this clone: At one boundary the junction diverges from the germline segment, which might be a read error. V gene TRBV19 combines with J gene TRBJ1-2; the match to TRBD1 covers 7 bases. Germline loops: CDR1 LNHDA, CDR2 SQIVND (reference sequence). The CDR3 is 14 amino acids. CDR3 sequence (DNA): TGTGCCAATAGTCCCCGGGACAGTAACTATGGCTACACCTTC. Its translation is CANSPRDSNYGYTF.